This T cell receptor beta chain appears in the sequencing data of a study of T cell repertoires in cytomegalovirus infection (dated by TCRdb to between 2019 and 2020). Broadly, across the study: Because public TCR beta signatures pointed to carriage of CMV infection together with the matching HLA type, the HLA type of each donor mattered for the analysis. Overall results and qualifications from the work: In the ex vivo response, HLA-C-restricted CMV-specific TCR beta clonotypes were dominant, and in two of eight donors the single most frequent clonotype came from this HLA-C-restricted group. In both this cohort and an independent approximately 400-donor cohort, the cumulative frequency of public TCR beta family members distinguished carriers of CMV infection plus the relevant HLA type.

This clonotype appeared a few times. Its specific antigen is unknown. No per-base quality is available; no much larger clone lies one base away. Sequencing was performed on an Illumina HiSeq 1500. TCRdb reprocessed the public reads (quality trimming at Q25 with fastp, clone calling with MiXCR) and kept in-frame beta chains. A single entry per CDR3 protein holds the most common genes and DNA from its merged rows. Counted in this sample were more than 650,000 distinct CDR3 sequences; roughly a third of them appeared once. In total, the top ten clones hold under 3.5% of the sample. The germline V gene sets CDR1 to MNHNS and CDR2 to SASEGT. The CDR3 has 17 amino acids, counting the end cysteine and phenylalanine. Of all the DNA, just the CDR3 is kept, 51 bases in frame from base 1. A distance of 17 bases separates the germline ends of V and J, which lose 4 bases and 1 base respectively.

Recombination linked TRBV6-1 to TRBJ1-5; no D gene can be assigned with confidence. The source material was PBMCs. The clonotype was recovered from a human donor in good health (CMV status not recorded). Some clones in this sample may be carry-over from other donors' samples. The nucleotide sequence is TGTGCCAGCAGTGCGTGGCCAGTAAGAGGGAGCAATCAGCCCCAGCATTTT. It encodes CASSAWPVRGSNQPQHF.